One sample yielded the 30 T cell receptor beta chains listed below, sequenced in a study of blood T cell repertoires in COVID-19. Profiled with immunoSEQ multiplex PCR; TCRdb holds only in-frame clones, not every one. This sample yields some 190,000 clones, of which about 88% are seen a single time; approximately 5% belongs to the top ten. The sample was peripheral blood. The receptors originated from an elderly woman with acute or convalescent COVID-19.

Here the CDR3 reads CASWGGASKGYTF. In DNA form, the CDR3 reads TGTGCCTCATGGGGGGGCGCCTCTAAGGGCTACACCTTC. The chain is built from TRBV30 and TRBJ1-2, with D possibly TRBD1 on 6 matching bases. Germline CDR1 is GTSNPN and CDR2 is SVGIG (reference sequence). V was trimmed by 7 bases and J by 8 bases, leaving 20 bases between them. This CDR3 is built from 13 residues.

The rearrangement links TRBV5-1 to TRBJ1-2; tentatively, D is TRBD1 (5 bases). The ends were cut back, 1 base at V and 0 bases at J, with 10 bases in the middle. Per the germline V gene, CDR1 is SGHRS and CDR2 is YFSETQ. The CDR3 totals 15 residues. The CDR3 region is CASSLITGPNYGYTF. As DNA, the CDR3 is TGCGCCAGCAGCTTGATCACAGGTCCTAACTATGGCTACACCTTC.

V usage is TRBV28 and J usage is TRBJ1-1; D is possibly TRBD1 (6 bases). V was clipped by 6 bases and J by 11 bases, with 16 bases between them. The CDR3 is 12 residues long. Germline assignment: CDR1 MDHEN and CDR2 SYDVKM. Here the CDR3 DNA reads TGTGCCAGCAGGGTCAGGGGCCCAGGTGCTTTCTTT. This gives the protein CASRVRGPGAFF.

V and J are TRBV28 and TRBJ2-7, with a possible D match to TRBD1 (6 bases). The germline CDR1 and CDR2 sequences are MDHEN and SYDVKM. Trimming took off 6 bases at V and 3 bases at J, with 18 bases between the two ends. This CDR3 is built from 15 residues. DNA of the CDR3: TGTGCCAGCAGCTCCGGGGACAAAAAACTCTACGAGCAGTACTTC. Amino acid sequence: CASSSGDKKLYEQYF.

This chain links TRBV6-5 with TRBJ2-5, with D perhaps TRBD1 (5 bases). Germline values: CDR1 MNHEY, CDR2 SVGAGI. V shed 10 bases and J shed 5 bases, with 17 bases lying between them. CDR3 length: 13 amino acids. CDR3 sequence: CAISHGHGETQYF. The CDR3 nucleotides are TGTGCCATCTCCCATGGACACGGGGAGACCCAGTACTTC.

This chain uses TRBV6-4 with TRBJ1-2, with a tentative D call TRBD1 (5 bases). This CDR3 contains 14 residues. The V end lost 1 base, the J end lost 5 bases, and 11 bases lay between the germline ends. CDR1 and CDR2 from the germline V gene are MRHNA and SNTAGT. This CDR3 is CASSDYEGTYGYTF. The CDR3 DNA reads TGTGCCAGCAGTGACTATGAAGGGACTTATGGCTACACCTTC.

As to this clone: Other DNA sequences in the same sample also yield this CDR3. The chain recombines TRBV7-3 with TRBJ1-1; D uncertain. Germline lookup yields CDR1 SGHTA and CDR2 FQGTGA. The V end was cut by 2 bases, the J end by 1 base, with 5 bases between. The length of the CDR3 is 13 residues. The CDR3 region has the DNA TGTGCCAGCAGCTTAGGGCAGAACACTGAAGCTTTCTTT. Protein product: CASSLGQNTEAFF.

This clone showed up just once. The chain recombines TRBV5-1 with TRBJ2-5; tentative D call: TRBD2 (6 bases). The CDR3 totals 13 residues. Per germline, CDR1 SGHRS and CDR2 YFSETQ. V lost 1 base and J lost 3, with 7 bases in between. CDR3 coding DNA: TGCGCCAGCAGCTTGACGGGGGAAGAGACCCAGTACTTC. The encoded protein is CASSLTGEETQYF.

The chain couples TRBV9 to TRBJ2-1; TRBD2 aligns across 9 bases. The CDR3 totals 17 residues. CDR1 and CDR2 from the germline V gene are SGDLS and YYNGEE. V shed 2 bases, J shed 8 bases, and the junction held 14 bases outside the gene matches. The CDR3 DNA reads TGTGCCAGCAGCGTTACCATCCGGCGGGAGGGCCAGGATGAGCAGTTCTTC. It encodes CASSVTIRREGQDEQFF.

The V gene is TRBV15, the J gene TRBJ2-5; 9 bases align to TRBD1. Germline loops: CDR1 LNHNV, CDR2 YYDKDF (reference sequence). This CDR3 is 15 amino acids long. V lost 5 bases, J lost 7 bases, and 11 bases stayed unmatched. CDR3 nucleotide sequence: TGTGCCACCAGCGGAACGGGACAGGGCTGGTGGACCCAGTACTTC. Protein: CATSGTGQGWWTQYF.

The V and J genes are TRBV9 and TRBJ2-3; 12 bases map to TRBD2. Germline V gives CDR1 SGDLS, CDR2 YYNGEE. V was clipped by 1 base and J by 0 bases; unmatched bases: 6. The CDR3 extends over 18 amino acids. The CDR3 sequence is CASSVKLAGGTSTDTQYF. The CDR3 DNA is TGTGCCAGCAGCGTAAAACTAGCGGGAGGCACTAGCACAGATACGCAGTATTTT. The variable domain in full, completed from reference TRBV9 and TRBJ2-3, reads DSGVTQTPKHLITATGQRVTLRCSPRSGDLSVYWYQQSLDQGLQFLIQYYNGEERAKGNILERFSAQQFPDLHSELNLSSLELGDSALYFCASSVKLAGGTSTDTQYFGPGTRLTVL.

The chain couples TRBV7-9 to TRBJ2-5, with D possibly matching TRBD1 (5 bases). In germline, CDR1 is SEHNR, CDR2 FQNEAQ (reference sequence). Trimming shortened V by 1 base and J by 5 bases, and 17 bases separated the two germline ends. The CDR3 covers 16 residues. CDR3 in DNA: TGTGCCAGCAGCTTAGGCGCCCAGGGTCTAGGGGAGACCCAGTACTTC. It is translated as CASSLGAQGLGETQYF.

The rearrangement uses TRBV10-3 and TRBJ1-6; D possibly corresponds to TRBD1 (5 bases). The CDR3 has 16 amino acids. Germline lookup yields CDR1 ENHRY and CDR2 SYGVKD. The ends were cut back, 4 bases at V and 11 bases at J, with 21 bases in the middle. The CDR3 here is CAISVAVPGKGTPLHF. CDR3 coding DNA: TGTGCCATCAGTGTTGCCGTTCCAGGAAAGGGGACACCCCTCCACTTT.

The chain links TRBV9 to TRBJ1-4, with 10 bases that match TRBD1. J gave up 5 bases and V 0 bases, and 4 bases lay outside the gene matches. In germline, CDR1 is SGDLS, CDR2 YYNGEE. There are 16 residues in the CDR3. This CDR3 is CASSVGMGQGNEKLFF. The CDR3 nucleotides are TGTGCCAGCAGCGTAGGGATGGGACAGGGGAATGAAAAACTGTTTTTT. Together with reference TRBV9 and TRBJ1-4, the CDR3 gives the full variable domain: DSGVTQTPKHLITATGQRVTLRCSPRSGDLSVYWYQQSLDQGLQFLIQYYNGEERAKGNILERFSAQQFPDLHSELNLSSLELGDSALYFCASSVGMGQGNEKLFFGSGTQLSVL.

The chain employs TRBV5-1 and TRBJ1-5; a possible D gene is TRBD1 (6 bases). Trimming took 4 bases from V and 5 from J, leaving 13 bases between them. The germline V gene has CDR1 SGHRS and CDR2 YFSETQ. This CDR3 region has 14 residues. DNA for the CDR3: TGCGCCAGCAGCACCGGGACACTGGATCAGCCCCAGCATTTT. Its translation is CASSTGTLDQPQHF.

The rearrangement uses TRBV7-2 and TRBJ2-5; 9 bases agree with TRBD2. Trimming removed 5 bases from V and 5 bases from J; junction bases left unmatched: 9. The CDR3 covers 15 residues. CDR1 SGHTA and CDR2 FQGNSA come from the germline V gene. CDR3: CASSRTSVSRETQYF. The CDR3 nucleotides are TGTGCCAGCAGCCGGACTAGCGTATCGAGGGAGACCCAGTACTTC. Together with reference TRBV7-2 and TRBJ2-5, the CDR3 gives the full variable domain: GAGVSQSPSNKVTEKGKDVELRCDPISGHTALYWYRQSLGQGLEFLIYFQGNSAPDKSGLPSDRFSAERTGGSVSTLTIQRTQQEDSAVYLCASSRTSVSRETQYFGPGTRLLVL.

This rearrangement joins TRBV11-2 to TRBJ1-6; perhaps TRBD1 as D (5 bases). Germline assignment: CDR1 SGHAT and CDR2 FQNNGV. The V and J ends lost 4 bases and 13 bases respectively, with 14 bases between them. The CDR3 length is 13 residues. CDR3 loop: CASSSYQGPPLHF. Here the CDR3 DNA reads TGTGCCAGCAGCTCCTACCAGGGTCCCCCCCTCCACTTT.

The CDR3 DNA reads as TGTGCCAGCAACCGCCTAGGGGGCCCTCTGTTCTTC. Translated: CASNRLGGPLFF. The chain uses TRBV12-3 or TRBV12-4 and TRBJ2-1; 7 positions match TRBD1. V lost 7 bases and J lost 15; bases outside the gene matches: 12. The CDR3 sequence is 12 residues long.

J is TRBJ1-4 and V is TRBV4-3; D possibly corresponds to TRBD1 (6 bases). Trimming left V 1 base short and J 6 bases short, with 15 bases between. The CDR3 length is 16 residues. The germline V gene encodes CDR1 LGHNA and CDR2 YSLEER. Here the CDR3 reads CASSQVLRGGDEKLFF. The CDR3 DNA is TGCGCCAGCAGCCAAGTCCTTAGGGGGGGGGATGAAAAACTGTTTTTT.

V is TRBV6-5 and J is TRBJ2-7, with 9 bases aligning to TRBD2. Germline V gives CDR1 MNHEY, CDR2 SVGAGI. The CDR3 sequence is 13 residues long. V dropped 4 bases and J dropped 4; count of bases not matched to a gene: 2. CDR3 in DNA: TGTGCCAGCAGTTCAACTAGCGGGTACGAGCAGTACTTC. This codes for CASSSTSGYEQYF.

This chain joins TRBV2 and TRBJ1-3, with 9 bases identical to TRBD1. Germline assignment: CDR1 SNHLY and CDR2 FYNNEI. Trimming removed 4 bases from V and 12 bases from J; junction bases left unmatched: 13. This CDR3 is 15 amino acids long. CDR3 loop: CASSALRTGDIRIYF. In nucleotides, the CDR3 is TGTGCCAGCAGTGCCCTCCGGACAGGGGATATCCGCATATATTTT.

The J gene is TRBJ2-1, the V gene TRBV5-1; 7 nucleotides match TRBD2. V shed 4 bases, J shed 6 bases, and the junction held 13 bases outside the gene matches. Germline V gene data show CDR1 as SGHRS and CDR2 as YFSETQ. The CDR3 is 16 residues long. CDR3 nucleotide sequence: TGCGCCAGCAGCCGCGGAGGGCTAGCGGAATTCAATGAGCAGTTCTTC. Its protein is CASSRGGLAEFNEQFF.

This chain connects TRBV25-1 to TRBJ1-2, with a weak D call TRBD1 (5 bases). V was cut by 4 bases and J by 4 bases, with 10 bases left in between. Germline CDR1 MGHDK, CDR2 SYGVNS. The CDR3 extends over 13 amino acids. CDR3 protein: CASSADSFYGYTF. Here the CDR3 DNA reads TGTGCCAGCAGTGCTGACAGTTTCTATGGCTACACCTTC.

As DNA, the CDR3 is TGCGCCAGCAGCCAAGACAGGGGAGAGACCCAGTACTTC. Amino acids: CASSQDRGETQYF. The rearrangement uses TRBV4-3 and TRBJ2-5; the D gene is possibly TRBD1 (6 bases). The CDR3 is 13 residues long. Trimming cost V 0 bases and J 4 bases, with 6 bases left between them. In germline, CDR1 is LGHNA, CDR2 YSLEER.

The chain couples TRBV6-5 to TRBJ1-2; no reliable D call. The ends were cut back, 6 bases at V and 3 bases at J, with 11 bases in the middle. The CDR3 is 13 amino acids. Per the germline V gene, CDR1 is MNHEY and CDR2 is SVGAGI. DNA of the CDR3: TGTGCCAGCAGGAGCGAGGCCCACTATGGCTACACCTTC. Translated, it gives CASRSEAHYGYTF.

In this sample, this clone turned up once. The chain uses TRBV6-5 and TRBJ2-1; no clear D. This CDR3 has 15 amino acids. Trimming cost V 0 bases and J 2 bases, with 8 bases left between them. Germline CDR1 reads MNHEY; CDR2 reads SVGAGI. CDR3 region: CASSYSRVAYNEQFF. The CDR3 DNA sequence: TGTGCCAGCAGTTACTCACGGGTCGCCTACAATGAGCAGTTCTTC.

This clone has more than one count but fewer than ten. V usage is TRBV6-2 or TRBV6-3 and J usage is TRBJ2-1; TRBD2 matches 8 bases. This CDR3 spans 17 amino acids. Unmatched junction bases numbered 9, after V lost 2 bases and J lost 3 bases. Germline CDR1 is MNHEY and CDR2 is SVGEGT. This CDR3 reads CASSYPLGAGVYNEQFF. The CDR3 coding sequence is TGTGCCAGCAGTTACCCCCTTGGAGCGGGAGTCTACAATGAGCAGTTCTTC.

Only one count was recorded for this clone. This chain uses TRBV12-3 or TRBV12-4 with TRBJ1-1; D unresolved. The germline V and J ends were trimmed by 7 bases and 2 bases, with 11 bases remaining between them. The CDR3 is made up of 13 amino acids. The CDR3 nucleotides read TGTGCCAGCACTAGGTGGACTAACACTGAAGCTTTCTTT. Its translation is CASTRWTNTEAFF.

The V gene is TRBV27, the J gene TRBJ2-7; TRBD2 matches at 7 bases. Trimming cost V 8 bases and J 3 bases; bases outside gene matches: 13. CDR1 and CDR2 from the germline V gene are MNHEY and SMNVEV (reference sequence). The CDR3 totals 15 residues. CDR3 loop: CASRTLGTNFYEQYF. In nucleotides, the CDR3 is TGTGCCAGCCGGACTCTGGGGACTAACTTCTACGAGCAGTACTTC.

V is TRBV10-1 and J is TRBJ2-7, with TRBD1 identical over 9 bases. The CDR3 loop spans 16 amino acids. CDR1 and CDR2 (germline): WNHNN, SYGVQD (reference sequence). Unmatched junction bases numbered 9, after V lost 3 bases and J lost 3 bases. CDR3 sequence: CASSETGTGRFYEQYF. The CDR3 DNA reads TGCGCCAGCAGTGAAACGGGGACAGGGCGGTTCTACGAGCAGTACTTC.